The clone carrying this T cell receptor (beta chain) was counted at least ten times. Its antigen is undetermined. TCRdb analysed the reads with MiXCR anew, one entry per CDR3 protein. The sample shows 630,000 or so distinct CDR3 sequences, less than 25% of them seen only once. The sample belongs to a study of T cell repertoires in cytomegalovirus infection. CDR1 and CDR2 from the germline V gene are SGHTA and FQGNSA. The CDR3 extends over 16 amino acids. The J segment lost 5 bases and the V segment lost 1 base, leaving 10 bases of the junction unmatched. Study-wide findings and caveats: Dominating the ex vivo response were TCR beta clonotypes that were CMV-specific and HLA-C-restricted.

The chain carries TRBV7-2 and TRBJ2-5; 7 bases align to TRBD2. The specimen was CD8+ T cells from PBMCs. This TCR was sampled from a human donor in good health (CMV status not recorded). Some clones in this sample may be carry-over from other donors' samples. Here the CDR3 reads CASSLVVGGGRETQYF. The CDR3 nucleotides read TGTGCCAGCAGCTTAGTCGTGGGCGGGGGAAGGGAGACCCAGTACTTC.